This TCR beta chain appears in the sequencing data of a study of blood T cells in healthy people across ages. Study details: About one barcoded beta molecule was captured per two T cells (by template switching).

Germline lookup yields CDR1 LNHNV and CDR2 YYDKDF (reference sequence). J lost 9 bases, V lost 5 bases, and 13 bases had no gene match. CDR3 length equals 15 residues. Next came a second PCR, run for about 7 to 12 cycles, which used a sample-barcoded 5' primer along with a J-beta primer mix. One entry per CDR3 protein, called by TCRdb with MiXCR from the 5' RACE reads. The sample has 1.5 million to 2 million distinct CDR3 sequences, about 39% seen once. A minimum of 6 million PBMCs was isolated per sample. The sequence derives from a human donor in good health. The V call is TRBV15, the J call TRBJ1-5; the match to TRBD1 covers 7 bases. Sequencing used blood. Here the CDR3 DNA reads TGTGCCACCAGCGCTTCTAAAGCAGGGGGGGGGCCCCAGCATTTT. The encoded protein is CATSASKAGGGPQHF.